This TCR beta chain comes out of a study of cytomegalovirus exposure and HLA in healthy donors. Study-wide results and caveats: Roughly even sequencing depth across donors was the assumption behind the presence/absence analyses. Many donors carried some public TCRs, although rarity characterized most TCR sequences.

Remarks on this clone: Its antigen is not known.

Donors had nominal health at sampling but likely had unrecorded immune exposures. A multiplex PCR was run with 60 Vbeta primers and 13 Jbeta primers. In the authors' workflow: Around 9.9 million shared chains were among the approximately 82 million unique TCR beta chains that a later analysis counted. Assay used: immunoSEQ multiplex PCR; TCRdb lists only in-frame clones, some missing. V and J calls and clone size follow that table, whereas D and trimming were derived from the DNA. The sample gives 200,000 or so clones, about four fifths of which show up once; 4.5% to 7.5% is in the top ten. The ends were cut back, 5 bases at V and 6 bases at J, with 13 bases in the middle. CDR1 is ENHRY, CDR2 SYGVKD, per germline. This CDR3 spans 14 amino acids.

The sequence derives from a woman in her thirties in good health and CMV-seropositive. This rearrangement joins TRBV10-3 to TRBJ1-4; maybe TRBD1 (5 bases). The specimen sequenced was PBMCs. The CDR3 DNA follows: TGTGCCATCAGTCTCAGGGAAAGGGATGAAAAACTGTTTTTT. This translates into CAISLRERDEKLFF.